Included here is one T cell receptor (beta chain) sequence, with context. The antigen remains undetermined. The CDR3 is 15 amino acids. Germline CDR1 SGDLS, CDR2 YYNGEE. Trimming took off 0 bases at V and 1 base at J, with 10 bases between the two ends. This table comes from immunoSEQ multiplex PCR, and its TCRdb copy is limited to in-frame clones, with some not included. The repertoire has 70,000 to 95,000 clones, 85% to 95% of them found once; the top ten carry 6.5% to 9.5%. The data are from a study of T cell responses to AZD1222 COVID-19 vaccine. Study results and caveats: Distributed over spike, vaccine-associated CD4 TCRs predominated at 160-218 and 743-854.

This sample comprised peripheral blood, obtained 28 days after the second AZD1222 dose. The J gene is TRBJ1-1, the V gene TRBV9; unclear D gene. The source is an adult who received the AZD1222 COVID-19 vaccine. The CDR3 nucleotides read TGTGCCAGCAGCGTAGCGGTACAACCGAACACTGAAGCTTTCTTT. This sequence encodes CASSVAVQPNTEAFF. Together with reference TRBV9 and TRBJ1-1, the CDR3 gives the full variable domain: DSGVTQTPKHLITATGQRVTLRCSPRSGDLSVYWYQQSLDQGLQFLIQYYNGEERAKGNILERFSAQQFPDLHSELNLSSLELGDSALYFCASSVAVQPNTEAFFGQGTRLTVV.